The clone carrying this T cell receptor (beta chain) appeared a few times. Its antigen is not identified. TCRdb re-analysed the RT-PCR reads in MiXCR, keeping a single row per CDR3 protein. This table has some 520,000 distinct CDR3 sequences, 15% to 20% appearing once. This sample is drawn from a study of response to subunit inactivated influenza vaccine. Whole-study findings and limits: Authors suggested that a seasonal influenza vaccination recruits few new T cells each time.

Germline V gives CDR1 LGHNA, CDR2 YNFKEQ. The CDR3 is 17 amino acids. With 1 base removed from V and 0 bases from J, the gap between germline ends came to 15 bases. Sequences were derived from CD4+ T cells sorted from PBMCs, sampled less than 25 months after vaccination. The TCR sequence derives from a man between 50 and 69 years old who received an inactivated influenza vaccine. The chain links TRBV4-2 to TRBJ1-2, with a weak D call TRBD1 (6 bases). The CDR3 DNA reads TGTGCCAGCAGCCAAGGGGGTCGGGGGGGCTCTAACTATGGCTACACCTTC. Translated: CASSQGGRGGSNYGYTF.